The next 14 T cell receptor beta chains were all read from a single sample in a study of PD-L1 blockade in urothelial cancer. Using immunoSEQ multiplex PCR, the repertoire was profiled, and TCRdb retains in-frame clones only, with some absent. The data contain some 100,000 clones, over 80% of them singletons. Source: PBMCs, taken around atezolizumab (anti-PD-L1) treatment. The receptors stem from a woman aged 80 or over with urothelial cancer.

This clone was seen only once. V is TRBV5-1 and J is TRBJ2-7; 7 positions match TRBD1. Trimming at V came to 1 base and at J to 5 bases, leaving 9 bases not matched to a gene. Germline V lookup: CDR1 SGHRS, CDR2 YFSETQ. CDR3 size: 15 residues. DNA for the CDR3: TGCGCCAGCAGCTTGACAGGGGCCGAATTTCACGAGCAGTACTTC. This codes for CASSLTGAEFHEQYF.

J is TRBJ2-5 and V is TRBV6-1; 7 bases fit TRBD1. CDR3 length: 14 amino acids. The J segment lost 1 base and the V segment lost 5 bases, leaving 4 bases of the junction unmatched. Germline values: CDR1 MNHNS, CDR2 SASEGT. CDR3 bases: TGTGCCAGCAGTAAGACAGGGATCCAAGAGACCCAGTACTTC. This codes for CASSKTGIQETQYF.

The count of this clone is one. Written as DNA, the CDR3 is TGTGCCAGCAGACGGGACACTACCGGGGAGCTGTTTTTT. Protein product: CASRRDTTGELFF. The rearrangement joins TRBV6-5 to TRBJ2-2, with a weak D call TRBD1 (6 bases). This CDR3 comprises 13 residues. The germline gives CDR1 MNHEY, CDR2 SVGAGI. Trimming left V 6 bases short and J 5 bases short, with 10 bases between.

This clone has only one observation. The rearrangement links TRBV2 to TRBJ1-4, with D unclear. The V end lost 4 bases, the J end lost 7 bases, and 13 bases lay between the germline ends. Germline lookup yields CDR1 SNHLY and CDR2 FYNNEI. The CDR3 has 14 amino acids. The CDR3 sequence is CASSGGRAGEKLFF. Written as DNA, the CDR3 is TGTGCCAGCAGTGGGGGTAGGGCGGGTGAAAAACTGTTTTTT.

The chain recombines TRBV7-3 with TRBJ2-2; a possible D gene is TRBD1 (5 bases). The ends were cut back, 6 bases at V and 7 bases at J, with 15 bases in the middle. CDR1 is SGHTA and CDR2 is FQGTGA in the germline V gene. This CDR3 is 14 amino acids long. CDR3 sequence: CASRPPGSSGELFF. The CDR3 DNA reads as TGTGCCAGCAGGCCTCCAGGGTCCAGCGGGGAGCTGTTTTTT.

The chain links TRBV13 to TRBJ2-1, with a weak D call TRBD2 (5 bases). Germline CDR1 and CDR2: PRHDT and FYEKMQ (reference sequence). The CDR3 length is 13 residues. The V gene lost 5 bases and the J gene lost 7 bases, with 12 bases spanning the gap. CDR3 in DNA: TGTGCCAGCAGCGACGCCGCGGGTAATGAGCAGTTCTTC. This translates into CASSDAAGNEQFF.

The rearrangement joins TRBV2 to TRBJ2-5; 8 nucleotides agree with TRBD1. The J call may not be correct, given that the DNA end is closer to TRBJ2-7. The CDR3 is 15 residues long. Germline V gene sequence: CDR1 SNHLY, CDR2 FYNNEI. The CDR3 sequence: CASSEQGASSYEQYF. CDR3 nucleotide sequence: TGTGCCAGCAGTGAGCAGGGGGCCAGTTCCTACGAGCAGTACTTC.

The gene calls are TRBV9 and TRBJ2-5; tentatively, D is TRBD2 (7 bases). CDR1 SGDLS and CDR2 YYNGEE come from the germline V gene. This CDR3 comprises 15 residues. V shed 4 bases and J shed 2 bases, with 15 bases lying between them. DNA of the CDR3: TGTGCCAGCAGCCCAGGGGCTAGCGGACAAGAGACCCAGTACTTC. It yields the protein CASSPGASGQETQYF.

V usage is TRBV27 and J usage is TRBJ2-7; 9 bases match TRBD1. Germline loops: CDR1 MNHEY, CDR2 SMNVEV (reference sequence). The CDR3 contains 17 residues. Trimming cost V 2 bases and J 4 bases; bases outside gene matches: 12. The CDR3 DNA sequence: TGTGCCAGCAGTTTAAGGGGCCCACAGGGGGCTCGGTACGAGCAGTACTTC. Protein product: CASSLRGPQGARYEQYF.

CDR3 coding DNA: TGCGCCAGCAGCCTGCAAACAGGGGAGCCTGGCTACACCTTC. Its protein is CASSLQTGEPGYTF. The chain joins TRBV5-1 to TRBJ1-2; 7 bases agree with TRBD1. The V and J ends lost 4 bases and 7 bases, in that order; junction bases with no gene match: 10. This CDR3 has 14 amino acids. The germline CDR1 and CDR2 sequences are SGHRS and YFSETQ.

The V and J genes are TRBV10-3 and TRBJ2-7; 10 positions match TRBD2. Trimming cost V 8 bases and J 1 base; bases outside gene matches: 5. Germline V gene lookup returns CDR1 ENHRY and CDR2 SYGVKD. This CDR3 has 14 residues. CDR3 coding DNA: TGTGCCATCGGTACGACTAGCGGGTCCTACGAGCAGTACTTC. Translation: CAIGTTSGSYEQYF.

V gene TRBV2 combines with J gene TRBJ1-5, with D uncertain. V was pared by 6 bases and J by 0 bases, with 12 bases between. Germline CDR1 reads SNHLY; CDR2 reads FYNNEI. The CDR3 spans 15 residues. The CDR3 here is CASRSPAGSNQPQHF. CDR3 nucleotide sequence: TGTGCCAGCAGGAGCCCTGCGGGTAGCAATCAGCCCCAGCATTTT. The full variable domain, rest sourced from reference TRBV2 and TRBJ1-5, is EPEVTQTPSHQVTQMGQEVILRCVPISNHLYFYWYRQILGQKVEFLVSFYNNEISEKSEIFDDQFSVERPDGSNFTLKIRSTKLEDSAMYFCASRSPAGSNQPQHFGDGTRLSIL.

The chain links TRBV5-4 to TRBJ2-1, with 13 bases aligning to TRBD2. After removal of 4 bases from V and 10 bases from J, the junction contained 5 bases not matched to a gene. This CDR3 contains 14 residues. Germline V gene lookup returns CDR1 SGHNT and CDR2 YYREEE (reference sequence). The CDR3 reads CASSPGGLAGEQFF. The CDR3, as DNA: TGTGCCAGCAGCCCGGGGGGACTAGCGGGAGAGCAGTTCTTC.

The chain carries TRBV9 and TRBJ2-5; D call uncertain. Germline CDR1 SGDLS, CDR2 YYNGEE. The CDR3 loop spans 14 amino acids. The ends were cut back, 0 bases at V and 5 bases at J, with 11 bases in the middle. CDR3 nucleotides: TGTGCCAGCAGCGTAGGGGCTTCCGTGGAGACCCAGTACTTC. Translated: CASSVGASVETQYF.